This TCR beta chain was obtained from a study of T cells in Graves' hyperthyroidism and ophthalmopathy. The CDR3 loop spans 14 amino acids. From germline, CDR1 is SGHRS and CDR2 YFSETQ. Between the trimmed V and J ends, which lost 4 bases and 0 bases, there was a span of 11 bases. What was amplified from RNA transcripts were TCR beta CDR3 regions. Carried out on the TCR CDR3, a first-round RT-PCR used the HTBI primer set. Each CDR3 protein is one row after TCRdb ran MiXCR on the multiplex PCR reads. The sample includes a few hundred thousand distinct CDR3 sequences, approximately 14% of them seen just once. In this sample, this clonotype turned up many times.

The receptor was derived from a woman in her 30s with Graves' hyperthyroidism. The sequencing input was blood. The rearrangement links TRBV5-1 to TRBJ2-7; a weak D match, TRBD2 (5 bases). The CDR3 region has the DNA TGCGCCAGCAGCCCAGCGGTGAGCTCCTACGAGCAGTACTTC. Its protein is CASSPAVSSYEQYF.